Reported below is one T cell receptor (beta chain). Its antigen is unidentified. The data originate from a study of cytomegalovirus exposure and HLA in healthy donors. Study-wide results and caveats: There were 164 TCR beta chains listed as cytomegalovirus-associated.

Using immunoSEQ multiplex PCR, the repertoire was profiled, and TCRdb retains in-frame clones only, with some absent. The sample holds roughly 100,000 clones, more than 85% seen once. Germline V gene lookup returns CDR1 MNHNS and CDR2 SASEGT. The V end lost 7 bases, the J end lost 6 bases, and 15 bases lay between the germline ends. This CDR3 spans 14 amino acids. The source of this sequence is a woman aged 18-29 years in good health and CMV-seropositive. The chain combines TRBV6-1 with TRBJ2-2; TRBD1 might be the D (7 bases). The sequenced sample consisted of PBMCs. CDR3 in amino acids: CASTGRRGAGELFF. The CDR3 DNA sequence: TGTGCCAGCACGGGTCGCAGGGGGGCCGGGGAGCTGTTTTTT.